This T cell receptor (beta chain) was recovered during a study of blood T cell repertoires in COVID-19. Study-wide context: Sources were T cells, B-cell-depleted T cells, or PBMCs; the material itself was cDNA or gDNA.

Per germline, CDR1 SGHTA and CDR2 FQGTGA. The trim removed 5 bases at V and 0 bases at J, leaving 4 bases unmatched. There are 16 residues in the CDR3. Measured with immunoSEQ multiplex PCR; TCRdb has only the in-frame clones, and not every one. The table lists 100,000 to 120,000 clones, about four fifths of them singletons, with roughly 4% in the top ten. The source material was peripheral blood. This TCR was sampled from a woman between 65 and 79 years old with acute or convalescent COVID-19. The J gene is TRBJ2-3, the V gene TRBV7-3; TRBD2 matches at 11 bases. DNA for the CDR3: TGTGCCAGCAGCACAGGACTAGCGGGCAGCACAGATACGCAGTATTTT. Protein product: CASSTGLAGSTDTQYF.